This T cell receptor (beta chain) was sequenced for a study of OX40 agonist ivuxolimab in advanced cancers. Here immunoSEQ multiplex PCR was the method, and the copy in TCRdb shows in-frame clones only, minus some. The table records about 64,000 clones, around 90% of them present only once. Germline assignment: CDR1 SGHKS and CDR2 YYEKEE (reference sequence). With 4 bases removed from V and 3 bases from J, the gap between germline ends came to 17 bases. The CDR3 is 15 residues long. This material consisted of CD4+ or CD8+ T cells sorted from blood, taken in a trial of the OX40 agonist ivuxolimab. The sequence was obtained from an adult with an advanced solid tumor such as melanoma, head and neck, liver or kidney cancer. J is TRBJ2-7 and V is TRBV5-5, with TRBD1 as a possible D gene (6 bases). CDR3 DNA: TGTGCCAGCAGCCCCGCGACAGGAACTAACTACGAGCAGTACTTC. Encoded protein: CASSPATGTNYEQYF.